This T cell receptor (beta chain) appears in the sequencing data of a study of blood T cell repertoires in COVID-19. Sequencing used immunoSEQ multiplex PCR; TCRdb keeps in-frame clones, though not all of them. This table has roughly 250,000 clones, approximately 86% appearing once. The V end was cut by 6 bases, the J end by 0 bases, with 14 bases between. Germline values: CDR1 MNHEY, CDR2 SVGAGI. This CDR3 contains 15 residues. This receptor was identified in a woman older than 75 with active or convalescent COVID-19. This rearrangement joins TRBV6-5 to TRBJ1-1; perhaps TRBD1 as D (5 bases). The sequencing input was peripheral blood. CDR3 loop: CASSAQSTVNTEAFF. CDR3 nucleotide sequence: TGTGCCAGCAGCGCCCAGTCGACAGTGAACACTGAAGCTTTCTTT.